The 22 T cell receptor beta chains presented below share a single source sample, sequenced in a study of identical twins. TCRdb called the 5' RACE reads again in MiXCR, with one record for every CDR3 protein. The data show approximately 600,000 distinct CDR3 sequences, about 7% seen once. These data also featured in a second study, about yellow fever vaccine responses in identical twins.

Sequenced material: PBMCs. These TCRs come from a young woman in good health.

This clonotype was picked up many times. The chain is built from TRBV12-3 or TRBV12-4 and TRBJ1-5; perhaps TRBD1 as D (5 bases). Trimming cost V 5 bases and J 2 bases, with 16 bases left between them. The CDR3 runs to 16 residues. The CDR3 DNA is TGTGCCAGCAGTCGCGGACAAGGGATGGGCAATCAGCCCCAGCATTTT. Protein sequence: CASSRGQGMGNQPQHF.

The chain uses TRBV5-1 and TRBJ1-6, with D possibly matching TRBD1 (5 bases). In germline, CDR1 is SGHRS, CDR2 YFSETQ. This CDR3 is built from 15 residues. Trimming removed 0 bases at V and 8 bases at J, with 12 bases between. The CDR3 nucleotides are TGCGCCAGCAGCTTGGGCGGACAAAATGATTCACCCCTCCACTTT. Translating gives CASSLGGQNDSPLHF.

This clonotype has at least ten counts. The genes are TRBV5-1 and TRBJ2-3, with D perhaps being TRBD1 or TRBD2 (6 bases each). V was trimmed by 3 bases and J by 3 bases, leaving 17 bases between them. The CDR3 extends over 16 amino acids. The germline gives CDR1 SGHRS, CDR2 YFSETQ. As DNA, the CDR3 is TGCGCCAGCAGCTACTCCTTACAGGGAGGTACAGATACGCAGTATTTT. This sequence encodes CASSYSLQGGTDTQYF.

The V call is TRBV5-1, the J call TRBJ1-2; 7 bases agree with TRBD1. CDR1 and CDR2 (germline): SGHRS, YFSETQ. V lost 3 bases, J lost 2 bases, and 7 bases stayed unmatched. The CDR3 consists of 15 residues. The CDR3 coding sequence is TGCGCCAGCAGCTCCGGACAGGTCCCAAACTATGGCTACACCTTC. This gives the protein CASSSGQVPNYGYTF.

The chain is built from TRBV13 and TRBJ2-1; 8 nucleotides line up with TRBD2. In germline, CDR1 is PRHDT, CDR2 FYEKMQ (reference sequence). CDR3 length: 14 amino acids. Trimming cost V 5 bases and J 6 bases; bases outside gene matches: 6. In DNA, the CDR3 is TGTGCCAGCAGCATACTAGCGGACCTCAATGAGCAGTTCTTC. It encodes CASSILADLNEQFF.

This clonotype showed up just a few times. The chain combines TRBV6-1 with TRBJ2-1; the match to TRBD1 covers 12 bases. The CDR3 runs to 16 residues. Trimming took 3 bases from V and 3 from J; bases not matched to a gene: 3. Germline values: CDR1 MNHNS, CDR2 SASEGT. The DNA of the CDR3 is TGTGCCAGCAGTGAGGGGACAGGGGGCGACTACAATGAGCAGTTCTTC. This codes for CASSEGTGGDYNEQFF.

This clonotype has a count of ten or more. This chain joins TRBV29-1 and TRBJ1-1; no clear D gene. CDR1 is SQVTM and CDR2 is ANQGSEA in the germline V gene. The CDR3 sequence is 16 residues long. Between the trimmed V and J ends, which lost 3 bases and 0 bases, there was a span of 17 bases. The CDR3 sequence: CSVDTQLETMNTEAFF. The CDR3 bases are TGCAGCGTTGACACCCAATTGGAGACTATGAACACTGAAGCTTTCTTT.

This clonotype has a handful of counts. CDR3 coding DNA: TGCAGTGCTCCGCGGACTAGCGGGGGTCAAGAGACCCAGTACTTC. It is translated as CSAPRTSGGQETQYF. The chain couples TRBV20-1 to TRBJ2-5; 13 bases agree with TRBD2. The CDR3 sequence is 15 residues long. CDR1 is DFQATT, CDR2 SNEGSKA, per germline (reference sequence). The V and J ends lost 5 bases and 2 bases, in that order; junction bases with no gene match: 5.

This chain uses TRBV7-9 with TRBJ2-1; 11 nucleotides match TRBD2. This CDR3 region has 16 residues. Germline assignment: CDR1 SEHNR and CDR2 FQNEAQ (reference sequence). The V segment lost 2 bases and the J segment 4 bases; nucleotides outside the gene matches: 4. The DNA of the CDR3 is TGTGCCAGCAGCTTAAGGACTAGCGGGCAGTACAATGAGCAGTTCTTC. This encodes CASSLRTSGQYNEQFF. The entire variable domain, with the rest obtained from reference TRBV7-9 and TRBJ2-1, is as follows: DTGVSQNPRHKITKRGQNVTFRCDPISEHNRLYWYRQTLGQGPEFLTYFQNEAQLEKSRLLSDRFSAERPKGSFSTLEIQRTEQGDSAMYLCASSLRTSGQYNEQFFGPGTRLTVL.

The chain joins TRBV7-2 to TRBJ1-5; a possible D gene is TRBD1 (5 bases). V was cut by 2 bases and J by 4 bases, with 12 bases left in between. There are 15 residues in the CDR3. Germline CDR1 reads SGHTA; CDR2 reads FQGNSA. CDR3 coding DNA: TGTGCCAGCAGCTTATCACCACAGGCAAATCAGCCCCAGCATTTT. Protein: CASSLSPQANQPQHF. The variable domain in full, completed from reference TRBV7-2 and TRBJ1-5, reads GAGVSQSPSNKVTEKGKDVELRCDPISGHTALYWYRQSLGQGLEFLIYFQGNSAPDKSGLPSDRFSAERTGGSVSTLTIQRTQQEDSAVYLCASSLSPQANQPQHFGDGTRLSIL.

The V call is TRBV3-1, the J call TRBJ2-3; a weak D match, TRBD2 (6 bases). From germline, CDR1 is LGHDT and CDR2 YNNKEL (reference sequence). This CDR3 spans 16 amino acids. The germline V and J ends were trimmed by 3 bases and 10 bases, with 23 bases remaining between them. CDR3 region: CASSHSTRRVIDAQYF. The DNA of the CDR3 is TGTGCCAGCAGCCACTCCACTCGGAGGGTGATCGATGCGCAGTATTTT.

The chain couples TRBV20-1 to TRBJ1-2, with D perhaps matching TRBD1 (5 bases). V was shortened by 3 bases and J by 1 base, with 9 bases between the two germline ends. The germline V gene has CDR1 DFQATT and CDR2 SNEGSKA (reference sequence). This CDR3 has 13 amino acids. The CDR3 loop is CSASDSLNYGYTF. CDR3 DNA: TGCAGTGCTAGCGACAGTCTTAACTATGGCTACACCTTC.

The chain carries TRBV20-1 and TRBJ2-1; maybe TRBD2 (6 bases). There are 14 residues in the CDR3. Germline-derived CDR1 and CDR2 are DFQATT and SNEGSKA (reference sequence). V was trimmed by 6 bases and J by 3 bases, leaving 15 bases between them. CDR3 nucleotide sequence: TGCAGTGCCACCTCGCGGGGCGGCTACAATGAGCAGTTCTTC. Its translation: CSATSRGGYNEQFF.

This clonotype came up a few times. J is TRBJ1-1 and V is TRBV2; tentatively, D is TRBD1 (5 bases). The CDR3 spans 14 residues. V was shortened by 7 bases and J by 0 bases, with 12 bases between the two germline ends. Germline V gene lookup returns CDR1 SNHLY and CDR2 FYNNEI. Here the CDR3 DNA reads TGTGCCAGCACCATGACAGACCTGAACACTGAAGCTTTCTTT. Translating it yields CASTMTDLNTEAFF.

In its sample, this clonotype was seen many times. The CDR3 DNA reads as TGTGCCAGCAGCTTAGTCAACAGCCCCGAAGCTTTCTTT. It codes for CASSLVNSPEAFF. The V call is TRBV13, the J call TRBJ1-1, with no clear D. This CDR3 has 13 residues. CDR1 and CDR2 from the germline V gene are PRHDT and FYEKMQ (reference sequence). Deletions cut 1 base from V and 8 bases from J, with 11 bases between. The whole variable domain, filled in from reference TRBV13 and TRBJ1-1, reads AAGVIQSPRHLIKEKRETATLKCYPIPRHDTVYWYQQGPGQDPQFLISFYEKMQSDKGSIPDRFSAQQFSDYHSELNMSSLELGDSALYFCASSLVNSPEAFFGQGTRLTVV.

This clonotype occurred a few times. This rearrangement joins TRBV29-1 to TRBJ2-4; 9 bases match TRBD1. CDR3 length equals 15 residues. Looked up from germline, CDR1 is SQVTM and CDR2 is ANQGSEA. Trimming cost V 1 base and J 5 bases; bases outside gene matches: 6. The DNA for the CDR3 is TGCAGCGTTGAAGTCGGGGACAGGGTGGAAAACATTCAGTACTTC. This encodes CSVEVGDRVENIQYF. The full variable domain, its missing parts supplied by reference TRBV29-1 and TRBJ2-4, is SAVISQKPSRDICQRGTSLTIQCQVDSQVTMMFWYRQQPGQSLTLIATANQGSEATYESGFVIDKFPISRPNLTFSTLTVSNMSPEDSSIYLCSVEVGDRVENIQYFGAGTRLSVL.

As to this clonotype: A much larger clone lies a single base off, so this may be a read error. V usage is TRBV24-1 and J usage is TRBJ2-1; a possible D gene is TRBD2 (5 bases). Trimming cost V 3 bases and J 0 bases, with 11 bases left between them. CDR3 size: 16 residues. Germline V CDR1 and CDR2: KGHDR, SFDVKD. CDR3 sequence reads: CATSDPVGSSYNEQFF. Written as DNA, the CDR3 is TGTGCCACCAGTGATCCCGTAGGGAGCTCCTACAATGAGCAGTTCTTC.

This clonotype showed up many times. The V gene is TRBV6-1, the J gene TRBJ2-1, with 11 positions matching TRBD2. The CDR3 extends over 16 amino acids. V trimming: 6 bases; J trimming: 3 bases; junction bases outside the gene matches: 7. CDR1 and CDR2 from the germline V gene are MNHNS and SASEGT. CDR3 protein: CASRAPTSGGYNEQFF. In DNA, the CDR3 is TGTGCCAGCAGAGCCCCCACTAGCGGGGGCTACAATGAGCAGTTCTTC.

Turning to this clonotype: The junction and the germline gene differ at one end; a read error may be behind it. This CDR3 is CCARDPGTSGSGEQFF. The CDR3 nucleotides are TGCTGTGCTAGAGACCCCGGGACTAGCGGGAGCGGGGAGCAGTTCTTC. The chain links TRBV20-1 to TRBJ2-1, with TRBD2 matching 14 bases. CDR1 is DFQATT and CDR2 is SNEGSKA in the germline V gene (reference sequence). The CDR3 is 16 amino acids.

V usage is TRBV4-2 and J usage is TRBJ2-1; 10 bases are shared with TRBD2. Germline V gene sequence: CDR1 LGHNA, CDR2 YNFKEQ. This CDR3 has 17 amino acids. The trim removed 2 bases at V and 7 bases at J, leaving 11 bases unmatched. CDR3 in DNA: TGTGCCAGCAGCCAAATGGAGCATAGCGGGGGGCAGAATGAGCAGTTCTTC. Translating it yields CASSQMEHSGGQNEQFF.

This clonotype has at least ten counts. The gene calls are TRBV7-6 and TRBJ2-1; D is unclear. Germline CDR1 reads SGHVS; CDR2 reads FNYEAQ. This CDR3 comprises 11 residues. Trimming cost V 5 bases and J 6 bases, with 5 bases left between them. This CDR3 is CASSQVNEQFF. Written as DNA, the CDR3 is TGTGCCAGCAGCCAAGTCAATGAGCAGTTCTTC.

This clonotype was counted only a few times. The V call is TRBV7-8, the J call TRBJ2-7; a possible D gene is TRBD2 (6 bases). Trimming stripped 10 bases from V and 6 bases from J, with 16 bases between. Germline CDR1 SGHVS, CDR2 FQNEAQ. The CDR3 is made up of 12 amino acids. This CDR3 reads CATGPGAREQYF. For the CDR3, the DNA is TGTGCCACAGGACCGGGAGCTCGCGAGCAGTACTTC.